This TCR beta chain was identified in a study of blood T cell repertoires in COVID-19 (dated by TCRdb to 2018 to 2021). Notes on the research overall: Samples from collaborators originated in the United States, Italy and Spain and spanned both the acute and convalescent phases of COVID-19. Where HLA class I and class II types were available, the types were taken from metadata supplied by the sample provider, not from assay-based typing. The samples were drawn from the first 160 participants of the ongoing ImmuneRACE study and from 950 to 1,500 subjects provided by 6 global collaborators. The repertoires were released in a freely available public database intended as a resource for research on the immune response to SARS-CoV-2. The prospective study material was composed of cDNA or gDNA derived from T cells, B-cell-depleted T cells, or PBMCs. Subjects who had been exposed to COVID-19, were actively infected with it, or had recovered from it provided the deeply sampled blood TCRbeta repertoires that made up the dataset. Nearly every sample came with metadata listing a de-identified subject ID, COVID-19 status, age in years and sex. The paper as a whole reports these results and caveats: Clinical and demographic metadata were provided uncurated, with the amount varying by source and participant.

About this clone: The antigen this receptor binds is unknown. No much larger clone exists at a distance of one base, and base qualities are not known.

The immunoSEQ Assay, a bias-controlled multiplex PCR, was used to amplify TCRbeta CDR3 regions from genomic DNA. The authors processed their data as follows. The number of nucleated cells in each sample was estimated from the amplification of reference gene primers within the assay. To quantify the absolute abundance of each unique TCRbeta CDR3 rearrangement, sequence reads were collapsed and filtered. Productive Simpson clonality was computed per sample as the square root of Simpson's diversity index over productive rearrangements. TCRdb mirrors the immuneACCESS table, restricted to in-frame sequences. Some clones are absent from its copies; in checked studies, under half trace to an unresolved V gene, and the reason for the others is unknown. For V, J and clone size, that table is used; D and trimming come from the DNA. The sample has some 250,000 clones on record, over 65% of them singletons. Of the sample, over 3% is held by the ten largest clones.

Each collaborating institution followed its own protocols to collect whole blood in K2EDTA tubes. For TCRbeta analysis, collaborator samples were shipped as frozen whole blood, as isolated PBMCs, or as DNA extracted from either sample type. CDR3 length: 16 amino acids, cysteine to phenylalanine. The only DNA kept is the CDR3, 48 bases in frame from the first base. The germline ends are 9 bases apart after V is trimmed by 0 bases and J by 3 bases. According to the germline V gene (reference sequence), CDR1 reads LNHDA and CDR2 reads SQIVND. Material for sequencing was peripheral blood. The sequence joins TRBV19 to TRBJ2-6; tentative D gene TRBD1, with 5 bases matching. This clonotype originated in a woman aged 80 or over with acute or convalescent COVID-19. The DNA sequence is TGTGCCAGTAGTATAGACCCAGGGTATGGGGCCAACGTCCTGACTTTC. Its coded protein is CASSIDPGYGANVLTF.